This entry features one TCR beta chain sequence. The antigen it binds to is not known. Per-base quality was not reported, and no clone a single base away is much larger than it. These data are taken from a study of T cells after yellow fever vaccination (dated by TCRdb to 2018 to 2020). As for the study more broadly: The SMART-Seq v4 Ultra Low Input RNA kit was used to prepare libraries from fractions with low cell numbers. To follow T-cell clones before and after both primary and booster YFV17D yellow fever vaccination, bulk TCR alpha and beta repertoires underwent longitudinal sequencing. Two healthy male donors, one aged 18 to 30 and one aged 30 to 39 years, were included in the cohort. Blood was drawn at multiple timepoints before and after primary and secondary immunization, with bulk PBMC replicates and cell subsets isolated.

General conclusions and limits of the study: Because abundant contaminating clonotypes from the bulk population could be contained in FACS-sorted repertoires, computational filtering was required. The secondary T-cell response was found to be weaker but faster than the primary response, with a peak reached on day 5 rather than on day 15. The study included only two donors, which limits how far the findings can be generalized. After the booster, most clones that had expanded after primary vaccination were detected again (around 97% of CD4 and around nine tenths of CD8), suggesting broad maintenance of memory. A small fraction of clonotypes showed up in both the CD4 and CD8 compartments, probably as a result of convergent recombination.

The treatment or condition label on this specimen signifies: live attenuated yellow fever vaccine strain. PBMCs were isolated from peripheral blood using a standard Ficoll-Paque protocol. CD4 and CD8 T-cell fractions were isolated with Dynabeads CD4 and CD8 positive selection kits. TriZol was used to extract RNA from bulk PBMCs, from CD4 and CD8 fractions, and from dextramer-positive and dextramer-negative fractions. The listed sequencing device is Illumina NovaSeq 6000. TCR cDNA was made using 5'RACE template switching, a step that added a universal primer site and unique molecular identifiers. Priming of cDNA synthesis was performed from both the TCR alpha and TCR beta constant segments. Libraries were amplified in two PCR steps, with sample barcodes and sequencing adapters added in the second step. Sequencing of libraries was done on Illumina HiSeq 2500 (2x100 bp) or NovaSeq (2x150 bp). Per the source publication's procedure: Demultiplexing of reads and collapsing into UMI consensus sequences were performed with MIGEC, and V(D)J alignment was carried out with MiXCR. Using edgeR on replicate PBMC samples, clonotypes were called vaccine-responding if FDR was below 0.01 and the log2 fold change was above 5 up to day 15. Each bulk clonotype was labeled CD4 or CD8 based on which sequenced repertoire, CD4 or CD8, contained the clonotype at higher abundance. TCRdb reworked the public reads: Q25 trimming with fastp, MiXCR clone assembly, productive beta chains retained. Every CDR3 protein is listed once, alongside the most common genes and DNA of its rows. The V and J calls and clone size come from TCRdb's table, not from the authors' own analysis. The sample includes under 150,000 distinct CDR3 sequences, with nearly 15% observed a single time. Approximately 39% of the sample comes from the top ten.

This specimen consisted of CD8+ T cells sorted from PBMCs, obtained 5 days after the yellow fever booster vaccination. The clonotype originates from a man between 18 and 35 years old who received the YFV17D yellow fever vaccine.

Here the CDR3 is given as CASSSRSEQFF. The bases are TGTGCCAGCAGCTCCAGGTCCGAGCAGTTCTTC. The sequence is built from TRBV7-9 and TRBJ2-1; there is no confident call for the D gene. Trimming at the junction amounts to 4 bases on V and 10 bases on J, and the germline ends lie 8 bases apart. The CDR3 measures 11 amino acids from cysteine to phenylalanine. This entry keeps only the CDR3 DNA: 33 bases, framed from base 1. The germline V gene (reference sequence) specifies SEHNR as CDR1 and FQNEAQ as CDR2. The variable domain in full, with residues beyond the CDR3 obtained from the reference TRBV7-9 and TRBJ2-1 genes, is DTGVSQNPRHKITKRGQNVTFRCDPISEHNRLYWYRQTLGQGPEFLTYFQNEAQLEKSRLLSDRFSAERPKGSFSTLEIQRTEQGDSAMYLCASSSRSEQFFGPGTRLTVL.